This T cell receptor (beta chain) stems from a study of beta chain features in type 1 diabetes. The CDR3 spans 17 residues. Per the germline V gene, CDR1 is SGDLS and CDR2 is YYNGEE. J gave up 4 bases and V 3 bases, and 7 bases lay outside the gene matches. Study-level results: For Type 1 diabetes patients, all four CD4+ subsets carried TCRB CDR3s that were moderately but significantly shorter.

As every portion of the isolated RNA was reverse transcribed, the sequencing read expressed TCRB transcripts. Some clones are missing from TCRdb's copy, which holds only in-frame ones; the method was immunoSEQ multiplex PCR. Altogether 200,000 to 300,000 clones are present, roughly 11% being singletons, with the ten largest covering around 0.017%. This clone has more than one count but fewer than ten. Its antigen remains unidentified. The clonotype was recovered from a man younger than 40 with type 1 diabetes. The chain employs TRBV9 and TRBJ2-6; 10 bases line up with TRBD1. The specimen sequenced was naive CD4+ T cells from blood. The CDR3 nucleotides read TGTGCCAGCAGCGCCCCGGGACAGGGGACCGGGGCCAACGTCCTGACTTTC. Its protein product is CASSAPGQGTGANVLTF.